Below are 30 T cell receptor beta chains sequenced from a single sample in a study of T cell responses to AZD1222 COVID-19 vaccine. Repertoires were generated with immunoSEQ multiplex PCR, while TCRdb's copy carries only in-frame clones and drops some. The sample records 120,000 to 150,000 clones, 80% to 95% being singletons. Sample: peripheral blood, taken 28 days after the second AZD1222 dose. The receptors come from an adult who received the AZD1222 COVID-19 vaccine.

V usage is TRBV5-4 and J usage is TRBJ2-2; D unresolved. The CDR3 totals 15 residues. The V gene's germline CDR1 is SGHNT and CDR2 YYREEE (reference sequence). With 0 bases removed from V and 5 bases from J, the gap between germline ends came to 11 bases. CDR3 residues: CASSLESRPTGELFF. In DNA, the CDR3 is TGTGCCAGCAGCTTGGAATCACGTCCAACCGGGGAGCTGTTTTTT.

The rearrangement uses TRBV19 and TRBJ1-4; D might be TRBD1 (5 bases). Between the trimmed V and J ends, which lost 4 bases and 7 bases, there was a span of 13 bases. Germline V gene data show CDR1 as LNHDA and CDR2 as SQIVND (reference sequence). The CDR3 is 14 residues long. Here the CDR3 reads CASSTAGSGEKLFF. CDR3 DNA sequence: TGTGCCAGTAGTACCGCAGGGAGTGGTGAAAAACTGTTTTTT.

This clone was seen just once. The rearrangement joins TRBV19 to TRBJ2-4; D is unclear. Trimming shortened V by 6 bases and J by 4 bases, and 10 bases separated the two germline ends. The CDR3 runs to 13 residues. Germline V gene data show CDR1 as LNHDA and CDR2 as SQIVND (reference sequence). The CDR3 DNA is TGTGCCAGTAGACCTCTCGGGAAAAACATTCAGTACTTC. Protein sequence: CASRPLGKNIQYF. Supplemented by reference TRBV19 and TRBJ2-4, the full variable domain reads DGGITQSPKYLFRKEGQNVTLSCEQNLNHDAMYWYRQDPGQGLRLIYYSQIVNDFQKGDIAEGYSVSREKKESFPLTVTSAQKNPTAFYLCASRPLGKNIQYFGAGTRLSVL.

The V gene is TRBV5-4, the J gene TRBJ2-1, with D unresolved. Germline V gives CDR1 SGHNT, CDR2 YYREEE (reference sequence). The ends were cut back, 2 bases at V and 7 bases at J, with 7 bases in the middle. This CDR3 has 12 amino acids. Here the CDR3 DNA reads TGTGCCAGCAGCTTAGACACAAATGAGCAGTTCTTC. Its protein is CASSLDTNEQFF.

A remark on this clone: This may be a read error, as it is one base from a much larger clone. This chain links TRBV5-1 with TRBJ2-2, with TRBD2 as a possible D gene (6 bases). Germline CDR1 SGHRS, CDR2 YFSETQ. Trimming took off 1 base at V and 5 bases at J, with 15 bases between the two ends. The CDR3 is 16 residues long. The CDR3, as DNA: TGCGCCAGCAGCTTGAGTTTTAGCGGCGCGACCGGGGAGCTGTTTTTT. This encodes CASSLSFSGATGELFF.

About this clone: The junction differs from germline at one of its ends, possibly a read error. The chain's CDR3 is CATTARGTLNF. The DNA for the CDR3 is TGTGCCACCACTGCCCGCGGGACGCTAAACTTC. The chain has TRBV24-1 and TRBJ2-5, with a weak D call TRBD2 (6 bases). The germline CDR1 and CDR2 sequences are KGHDR and SFDVKD. The CDR3 contains 11 residues.

V and J are TRBV10-3 and TRBJ2-3; tentatively, D is TRBD1 (6 bases). Trimming removed 4 bases from V and 0 bases from J, with 14 bases in between. The CDR3 runs 16 residues. The germline CDR1 and CDR2 sequences are ENHRY and SYGVKD. CDR3 sequence reads: CAISAVDSTSTDTQYF. The CDR3 DNA reads TGTGCCATCAGTGCCGTGGACAGCACAAGCACAGATACGCAGTATTTT.

V gene TRBV7-9 combines with J gene TRBJ1-1; D ambiguous. Germline loops: CDR1 SEHNR, CDR2 FQNEAQ (reference sequence). The V end was cut by 6 bases, the J end by 3 bases, with 11 bases between. The CDR3 length is 13 residues. The CDR3 protein is CASRGEVHTEAFF. CDR3 nucleotide sequence: TGTGCCAGCAGGGGCGAGGTGCACACTGAAGCTTTCTTT.

CDR3 protein: CATSTQGAETQYF. In DNA form, the CDR3 reads TGTGCCACCAGTACCCAGGGGGCGGAGACCCAGTACTTC. The chain links TRBV24-1 to TRBJ2-5, with TRBD1 matching over 8 bases. CDR1 and CDR2 (germline): KGHDR, SFDVKD. The CDR3 consists of 13 residues. V trimming: 6 bases; J trimming: 5 bases; junction bases outside the gene matches: 4.

The V gene is TRBV28, the J gene TRBJ2-7; D is perhaps TRBD1 or TRBD2 (6 bases each). Germline V gene sequence: CDR1 MDHEN, CDR2 SYDVKM. With 7 bases removed from V and 6 bases from J, the gap between germline ends came to 22 bases. The CDR3 length is 15 residues. CDR3 sequence: CASIPGGGTHSEQYF. CDR3 nucleotide sequence: TGTGCCAGCATTCCTGGGGGCGGGACCCATTCCGAGCAGTACTTC.

V usage is TRBV10-3 and J usage is TRBJ2-3, with D tentatively TRBD2 (6 bases). Germline CDR1 ENHRY, CDR2 SYGVKD. Trimming took 5 bases from V and 0 from J, leaving 12 bases between them. The CDR3 is 15 amino acids. In nucleotides, the CDR3 is TGTGCCATCAGTCAACGACTAGGTAGCACAGATACGCAGTATTTT. Its translation: CAISQRLGSTDTQYF.

This clone was detected only a few times. The chain combines TRBV4-1 with TRBJ1-5; tentative D call: TRBD1 (6 bases). This CDR3 has 15 amino acids. Deletions cut 4 bases from V and 9 bases from J, with 19 bases between. Germline V CDR1 and CDR2: MGHRA, YSYEKL. DNA for the CDR3: TGCGCCAGCAGCCCGACAGGTCTTCGGCTCCCGCCCCAGCATTTT. Residues: CASSPTGLRLPPQHF.

The chain is built from TRBV7-6 and TRBJ2-2; 11 nucleotides align to TRBD2. The CDR3 extends over 21 amino acids. Per germline, CDR1 SGHVS and CDR2 FNYEAQ. The junction had 17 bases not matched to a gene; V was cut back by 5 bases and J by 0 bases. The CDR3 DNA sequence: TGTGCCAGCAGCCCCAGGGGGCCGACTAGCGGGAAAATTGCGAACACCGGGGAGCTGTTTTTT. Amino acids: CASSPRGPTSGKIANTGELFF.

The rearrangement joins TRBV19 to TRBJ2-2; no firm D call. Per the germline V gene, CDR1 is LNHDA and CDR2 is SQIVND (reference sequence). The CDR3 runs to 15 residues. V dropped 2 bases and J dropped 0 bases, with 7 bases sitting between them. The CDR3 sequence is CASSILSANTGELFF. In DNA, the CDR3 is TGTGCCAGTAGTATACTTTCCGCGAACACCGGGGAGCTGTTTTTT.

The chain joins TRBV4-2 to TRBJ2-1; D remains unclear. Germline V CDR1 and CDR2: LGHNA, YNFKEQ. The CDR3 extends over 13 amino acids. The V end was cut by 6 bases, the J end by 3 bases, with 9 bases between. The CDR3 DNA follows: TGTGCCAGCAGGGGGTCTCTCTACAATGAGCAGTTCTTC. Translation gives CASRGSLYNEQFF.

The V call is TRBV6-5, the J call TRBJ2-1; D might be TRBD2 (6 bases). The germline CDR1 and CDR2 sequences are MNHEY and SVGAGI. V was pared by 2 bases and J by 4 bases, with 9 bases between. The CDR3 extends over 14 amino acids. The CDR3 protein is CASSYRGEYNEQFF. CDR3 sequence (DNA): TGTGCCAGCAGTTACCGCGGGGAATACAATGAGCAGTTCTTC.

The rearrangement joins TRBV9 to TRBJ2-4; TRBD2 matches at 7 bases. J lost 5 bases, V lost 7 bases, and 0 bases had no gene match. The CDR3 length is 11 residues. Germline V CDR1 and CDR2: SGDLS, YYNGEE. CDR3 coding DNA: TGTGCCAGCGCGGGGGAAAACATTCAGTACTTC. It translates to CASAGENIQYF.

The V call is TRBV7-8, the J call TRBJ1-4; no clear D gene. The CDR3 sequence is 15 residues long. Germline CDR1 and CDR2: SGHVS and FQNEAQ. The V gene lost 5 bases and the J gene lost 8 bases, with 18 bases spanning the gap. Written as DNA, the CDR3 is TGTGCCAGCAGCCTAGTGGGGTCAGCGGGAGAAAAACTGTTTTTT. Its translation: CASSLVGSAGEKLFF.

The genes are TRBV4-3 and TRBJ1-1, with a possible D match to TRBD1 (6 bases). Germline lookup yields CDR1 LGHNA and CDR2 YSLEER. This CDR3 has 15 amino acids. The V end lost 3 bases, the J end lost 1 base, and 12 bases lay between the germline ends. The CDR3 spells CASSQQEGGNTEAFF. The CDR3 coding sequence is TGCGCCAGCAGCCAGCAAGAGGGGGGGAACACTGAAGCTTTCTTT.

V is TRBV10-3 and J is TRBJ2-3; 7 bases map to TRBD1. Germline CDR1 and CDR2: ENHRY and SYGVKD. The CDR3 totals 17 residues. Germline trimming cut 5 bases from V and 0 bases from J; bases unmatched to any gene: 11. The CDR3 DNA follows: TGTGCCATCAGTCTGATGGGGCCGGGACAGAGCACAGATACGCAGTATTTT. It codes for CAISLMGPGQSTDTQYF.

The V call is TRBV5-1, the J call TRBJ1-3, with D unresolved. From germline, CDR1 is SGHRS and CDR2 YFSETQ. CDR3 length equals 17 residues. V was pared by 1 base and J by 1 base, with 15 bases between. CDR3 sequence (DNA): TGCGCCAGCAGCTTGCGCGGCAGCCAAGGATCTGGAAACACCATATATTTT. Its protein is CASSLRGSQGSGNTIYF.

Turning to this clone: A read error may account for a junction end that differs from germline. The chain uses TRBV7-9 and TRBJ1-1; D not resolved. Germline values: CDR1 SEHNR, CDR2 FQNEAQ (reference sequence). This CDR3 contains 15 residues. CDR3: CASSLVGLPNTESFF. DNA for the CDR3: TGTGCCAGCAGCTTAGTGGGATTACCTAACACTGAATCTTTCTTT. The whole variable domain, filled in from reference TRBV7-9 and TRBJ1-1, reads DTGVSQNPRHKITKRGQNVTFRCDPISEHNRLYWYRQTLGQGPEFLTYFQNEAQLEKSRLLSDRFSAERPKGSFSTLEIQRTEQGDSAMYLCASSLVGLPNTESFFGQGTRLTVV.

The chain combines TRBV6-2 or TRBV6-3 with TRBJ1-5, with TRBD1 matching 10 bases. The germline gives CDR1 MNHEY, CDR2 SVGEGT. Trimming removed 5 bases from V and 0 bases from J; junction bases left unmatched: 7. This CDR3 has 17 amino acids. CDR3 DNA: TGTGCCAGCAGTCGCGGACAGGGGGACTATAGCAATCAGCCCCAGCATTTT. It specifies CASSRGQGDYSNQPQHF.

The rearrangement links TRBV2 to TRBJ2-3, with D perhaps matching TRBD2 (6 bases). CDR1 is SNHLY and CDR2 is FYNNEI in the germline V gene. The germline V and J ends were trimmed by 3 bases and 2 bases, with 12 bases remaining between them. This CDR3 region has 15 residues. CDR3 DNA: TGTGCCAGCAGTGATGTTAGCGGTTCCACAGATACGCAGTATTTT. Residues: CASSDVSGSTDTQYF.

This chain links TRBV11-3 with TRBJ2-2; possible D gene TRBD1, 5 bases. Germline V gene data show CDR1 as SGHNT and CDR2 as YENEEA. Trimming removed 1 base at V and 7 bases at J, with 7 bases between. The CDR3 is made up of 13 amino acids. The CDR3 region has the DNA TGTGCCAGCAGCTTAGCAGGGTTCGGGGAGCTGTTTTTT. Translating gives CASSLAGFGELFF.

The rearrangement joins TRBV9 to TRBJ2-1; 7 bases are shared with TRBD2. This CDR3 has 16 residues. Germline trimming cut 2 bases from V and 1 base from J; bases unmatched to any gene: 6. Germline CDR1 is SGDLS and CDR2 is YYNGEE. The CDR3 sequence is CASSVQAGRSYNEQFF. In DNA form, the CDR3 reads TGTGCCAGCAGCGTTCAAGCGGGAAGGTCCTACAATGAGCAGTTCTTC.

This clone is a singleton in its sample. This rearrangement joins TRBV20-1 to TRBJ2-5; no clear D. The V gene lost 3 bases and the J gene lost 3 bases, with 5 bases spanning the gap. The CDR3 has 11 residues. Germline CDR1 is DFQATT and CDR2 is SNEGSKA (reference sequence). The CDR3 reads CSASPKETQYF. CDR3 DNA: TGCAGTGCTAGCCCGAAAGAGACCCAGTACTTC.

The chain recombines TRBV5-6 with TRBJ1-2, with 12 nucleotides matching TRBD1. V was clipped by 4 bases and J by 4 bases; unmatched bases: 11. Germline V gives CDR1 SGHDT, CDR2 YYEEEE. The CDR3 is 17 residues long. Written as DNA, the CDR3 is TGTGCCAGCAGCCCGGGACAGGGGGCGAATCTGGGCTATGGCTACACCTTC. It specifies CASSPGQGANLGYGYTF.

The rearrangement links TRBV12-5 to TRBJ2-2; weak D call: TRBD2 (6 bases). The CDR3 totals 14 residues. Germline CDR1 is LGHNT and CDR2 is FRNRAP. Between the trimmed V and J ends, which lost 0 bases and 6 bases, there was a span of 8 bases. As DNA, the CDR3 is TGTGCTAGTGGTTTGGTAGCGGGTTCCGGGGAGCTGTTTTTT. It is translated as CASGLVAGSGELFF.

V and J are TRBV4-1 and TRBJ2-7, with 8 bases matching TRBD2. V lost 3 bases and J lost 2; bases outside the gene matches: 0. CDR1 is MGHRA, CDR2 YSYEKL, per germline. This CDR3 spans 13 amino acids. The CDR3 protein is CASSQGLAYEQYF. The CDR3, as DNA: TGCGCCAGCAGCCAGGGACTAGCCTACGAGCAGTACTTC.